This T cell receptor beta chain was identified during a study of vaccination and CD4 T cells after COVID-19. About the study: Post-COVID draws followed diagnosis by a median around 100 days (range 35 to 161). SARS-CoV-2, HCoV-NL63, HCoV-OC43 and HCoV-229E supplied the overlapping spike peptides used to stimulate cells.

Treatment noted: approximately 10-day PBMC culture with coronavirus spike peptide pools or control peptides (ViraFEST assay). Harvesting of the unexposed donor's CD4+ T cells predated the COVID-19 pandemic (2011-2018). Under the ViraFEST approach, antigen-specific T cells were expanded with peptide pools and TCRs subsequently sequenced. Contingent on cell availability, unexposed-donor CD4+ T cells were interrogated with SARS-CoV-2 S/N and four cold-coronavirus spikes. Sequenced with the Oncomine TCR Beta short-read assay was DNA taken from cultured CD4+ T cells. From cultured CD4+ T cells, genomic DNA was extracted. TCRdb re-called the PCR reads with MiXCR, one entry per CDR3 protein. The sample contains over 8,500 distinct CDR3 sequences, about 28% of which appear only once. Per the germline V gene, CDR1 is SGHRS and CDR2 is YFSETQ. The J segment lost 3 bases and the V segment lost 4 bases, leaving 5 bases of the junction unmatched. The CDR3 consists of 14 residues.

The table lists this clonotype with a few counts. Its target is unknown. The clonotype was recovered from a human donor in good health. Input material: CD4+ T cells from blood, cultured in vitro. The chain carries TRBV5-1 and TRBJ2-7; the match to TRBD2 covers 9 bases. The CDR3: CASSTTLAGYEQYF. The CDR3 nucleotides read TGCGCCAGCAGCACAACACTAGCGGGCTACGAGCAGTACTTC.